The clone carrying this T cell receptor beta chain has a single count. The antigen is undetermined. V was clipped by 1 base and J by 1 base, with 10 bases between them. The germline CDR1 and CDR2 sequences are SGHTA and FQGNSA. There are 15 residues in the CDR3. In the PCR, 60 Vbeta and 13 Jbeta primers were used. Clones were read by immunoSEQ multiplex PCR, and TCRdb kept only the in-frame ones, dropping some. The sample shows some 90,000 clones, 81% of them seen only once. The data were obtained in a study of cytomegalovirus exposure and HLA in healthy donors. Study-level points and caveats: As was reported, the classifier diagnosed cytomegalovirus status with high specificity and sensitivity.

V usage is TRBV7-2 and J usage is TRBJ1-1; a possible D gene is TRBD1 (6 bases). This TCR came from a woman between 70 and 85 years old in good health and CMV-seropositive. Sequenced: PBMCs. CDR3 sequence: CASSLEGVPNTEAFF. In DNA form, the CDR3 reads TGTGCCAGCAGCTTAGAGGGGGTCCCGAACACTGAAGCTTTCTTT. Based on the CDR3 plus reference TRBV7-2 and TRBJ1-1, the full variable domain is GAGVSQSPSNKVTEKGKDVELRCDPISGHTALYWYRQSLGQGLEFLIYFQGNSAPDKSGLPSDRFSAERTGGSVSTLTIQRTQQEDSAVYLCASSLEGVPNTEAFFGQGTRLTVV.